The entry that follows covers one T cell receptor (beta chain) sequence. The antigen is not known. These data belong to a study of vaccination effects on CD4 cells after COVID-19. The overall study: Following the second dose by a median of 72 days, the post-vaccine samples were obtained.

Sequencing in the ViraFEST assay came after antigen-specific CD4+ T cells had been expanded with viral peptide pools, which were used to stimulate PBMC. CD4+ T cell isolation took place after less than 13 days of culture. Vaccine administered to participants consisted of two doses of either BNT162b2 or mRNA-1273. Researchers swapped half the medium for IL-2 medium on both days 3 and 7. V lost 2 bases and J lost 1; bases outside the gene matches: 5. Germline V gene lookup returns CDR1 MNHNY and CDR2 SVGAGI (reference sequence). The CDR3 sequence is 16 residues long. Sequencing was performed with immunoSEQ multiplex PCR; in TCRdb, only in-frame clones are kept and a portion is missing. Of tens of thousands of clones listed, just under 75% are singletons.

This receptor was taken from a human donor who received a COVID-19 vaccine. The V and J genes are TRBV6-6 and TRBJ2-3, with 8 positions matching TRBD2. This specimen was CD4+ T cells from PBMCs cultured with HCoV-229E spike peptides, taken after COVID-19 vaccination. The CDR3 region is CASSYAGGRGTDTQYF. Here the CDR3 DNA reads TGTGCCAGCAGTTACGCGGGGGGCAGAGGCACAGATACGCAGTATTTT.